The 20 T cell receptor beta chains reported below all come from one sample, sequenced in a study of preoperative IRX-2 immunotherapy in early breast cancer. The treatment is: preoperative locoregional IRX-2 cytokine immunotherapy. Assay used: immunoSEQ multiplex PCR; TCRdb lists only in-frame clones, some missing. The sample yields approximately 98,000 clones, just over 85% seen once. The source was tumor tissue, collected after IRX-2 immunotherapy. Source of these receptors: a human donor with breast cancer.

The chain has TRBV29-1 and TRBJ2-7; D not resolved. Deletions cut 6 bases from V and 6 bases from J, with 21 bases between. The length of the CDR3 is 14 residues. The V gene's germline CDR1 is SQVTM and CDR2 ANQGSEA. CDR3 sequence (DNA): TGCAGCGTCAAGCGTGCTCCCCCTAACGGCGAGCAGTACTTC. Translating gives CSVKRAPPNGEQYF.

The chain joins TRBV29-1 to TRBJ2-7; TRBD1 matches at 8 bases. Looked up from germline, CDR1 is SQVTM and CDR2 is ANQGSEA. J gave up 2 bases and V 1 base, and 13 bases lay outside the gene matches. The length of the CDR3 is 17 residues. The CDR3 reads CSVEGPHGQGHTYEQYF. The CDR3 DNA reads TGCAGCGTTGAAGGACCTCACGGACAGGGACATACCTACGAGCAGTACTTC.

CDR3 bases: TGTGCCAGCTCACCGCTGAGTGGCTATGGCTACACCTTC. This encodes CASSPLSGYGYTF. The rearrangement uses TRBV18 and TRBJ1-2; D ambiguous. V gave up 3 bases and J gave up 4 bases, with 9 bases separating them. Germline V lookup: CDR1 KGHSH, CDR2 LQKENI. This CDR3 contains 13 residues.

The gene calls are TRBV11-3 and TRBJ1-5; D perhaps matches TRBD1 (6 bases). V lost 3 bases, J lost 2 bases, and 23 bases lay in between. The CDR3 length is 19 residues. Germline values: CDR1 SGHNT, CDR2 YENEEA. The DNA for the CDR3 is TGTGCCAGCAGCTTGCGGCAGGGGTTTAACGTGAAGGGCAATCAGCCCCAGCATTTT. This codes for CASSLRQGFNVKGNQPQHF.

V usage is TRBV18 and J usage is TRBJ2-7; D gene unclear. Germline V gives CDR1 KGHSH, CDR2 LQKENI. The CDR3 contains 13 residues. The V and J ends lost 6 bases and 3 bases respectively, with 12 bases between them. This CDR3 reads CASSQFSVYEQYF. CDR3 DNA: TGTGCCAGCTCCCAATTTTCGGTCTACGAGCAGTACTTC.

This sequence joins TRBV28 and TRBJ1-2; possible D gene TRBD1, 5 bases. The germline CDR1 and CDR2 sequences are MDHEN and SYDVKM. V was clipped by 5 bases and J by 6 bases, with 22 bases between them. CDR3 size: 16 residues. The CDR3 DNA follows: TGTGCCAGCAGTCTAACCCCCTGGGGGGGATCAAATGGCTACACCTTC. It translates to CASSLTPWGGSNGYTF.

This chain uses TRBV18 with TRBJ1-5; no definite D call. This CDR3 region has 15 residues. V lost 3 bases to trimming and J lost 5 bases, with 14 bases between them. CDR1 and CDR2 (germline): KGHSH, LQKENI. The CDR3 DNA reads as TGTGCCAGCTCACCCGCTCCGGTTAGGGATCAGCCCCAGCATTTT. It yields the protein CASSPAPVRDQPQHF.

To note about this clone: Compared with germline, one end of the junction differs, possibly owing to a read error. CDR3 DNA: TGTGCCATCAGTAAGGGCGACCTGGACGGCTACACCTTC. Amino acids: CAISKGDLDGYTF. The chain employs TRBV6-8 and TRBJ1-2; D call uncertain. This CDR3 contains 13 residues. CDR1 and CDR2 (germline): MNHGY, SAAAGT.

This chain connects TRBV23-1 to TRBJ2-7; D possibly corresponds to TRBD2 (5 bases). TRBV23-1 is designated an ORF whose function remains uncertain. The CDR3 spans 18 residues. The V and J ends lost 6 bases and 0 bases respectively, with 24 bases between them. The CDR3 DNA reads TGCGCCAGCAGCCGCGAACACCCTCCCAGCGGTCTCTCCTACGAGCAGTACTTC. It yields the protein CASSREHPPSGLSYEQYF.

The gene calls are TRBV19 and TRBJ2-5; D might be TRBD2 (7 bases). This CDR3 region has 14 residues. Germline values: CDR1 LNHDA, CDR2 SQIVND (reference sequence). The germline V and J ends were trimmed by 5 bases and 5 bases, with 15 bases remaining between them. The CDR3 coding sequence is TGTGCCAGTAGTGTTGGGGGGGCTGGGGAGACCCAGTACTTC. It is translated as CASSVGGAGETQYF.

The chain uses TRBV18 and TRBJ1-2, with D unclear. Germline V gives CDR1 KGHSH, CDR2 LQKENI. With 0 bases removed from V and 8 bases from J, the gap between germline ends came to 25 bases. This CDR3 contains 18 residues. The CDR3 DNA reads TGTGCCAGCTCACCACCGTACGGGATCGGGCCCGTCCAGTTAGGCTACACCTTC. This codes for CASSPPYGIGPVQLGYTF.

The V call is TRBV28, the J call TRBJ1-3; a possible D gene is TRBD1 (5 bases). Looked up from germline, CDR1 is MDHEN and CDR2 is SYDVKM. Trimming shortened V by 9 bases and J by 6 bases, and 15 bases separated the two germline ends. This CDR3 has 13 residues. The CDR3 region has the DNA TGTGCCAGTCACCGACAGACAATAAACACCATATATTTT. Protein sequence: CASHRQTINTIYF.

The genes are TRBV7-1 and TRBJ1-5; D remains ambiguous. TRBV7-1 is placed among ORFs of uncertain function. CDR3 length equals 15 residues. Trimming pared 7 bases from V and 5 bases from J, leaving 18 bases between. The CDR3 sequence is CASTRAGGYDQPQHF. As DNA, the CDR3 is TGTGCCAGCACCCGAGCGGGCGGGTATGATCAGCCCCAGCATTTT.

The chain uses TRBV18 and TRBJ1-4; tentatively, D is TRBD1 (5 bases). V lost 4 bases, J lost 8 bases, and 11 bases lay in between. The CDR3 contains 13 residues. Germline CDR1 reads KGHSH; CDR2 reads LQKENI. The CDR3 sequence is CASSRSEGEKLFF. The CDR3 DNA follows: TGTGCCAGCTCACGCTCTGAGGGGGAAAAACTGTTTTTT.

This clone occurred once. The V and J genes are TRBV5-1 and TRBJ2-1, with a tentative D call TRBD1 (5 bases). Germline V gene data show CDR1 as SGHRS and CDR2 as YFSETQ. The V end lost 0 bases, the J end lost 0 bases, and 10 bases lay between the germline ends. This CDR3 contains 16 residues. The CDR3 loop reads CASSLGGTGSYNEQFF. For the CDR3, the DNA is TGCGCCAGCAGCTTGGGGGGAACAGGCTCCTACAATGAGCAGTTCTTC.

The V gene is TRBV6-8, the J gene TRBJ2-7; 9 nucleotides agree with TRBD2. V dropped 9 bases and J dropped 2; count of bases not matched to a gene: 8. In germline, CDR1 is MNHGY, CDR2 SAAAGT. The CDR3 is 14 amino acids. The CDR3 reads CASQAGGNTYEQYF. CDR3 DNA: TGTGCCAGTCAAGCGGGGGGCAACACCTACGAGCAGTACTTC.

This clone has just one count. The chain recombines TRBV15 with TRBJ2-3; 9 bases are shared with TRBD1. Losses at the gene ends were 2 bases for V and 0 bases for J; bases not matched to a gene: 21. The CDR3 covers 22 residues. In germline, CDR1 is LNHNV, CDR2 YYDKDF (reference sequence). The CDR3 DNA sequence: TGTGCCACCAGCAGAACACCCCTCCTCGGGACAGGGAAAATTTACAGCACAGATACGCAGTATTTT. This translates into CATSRTPLLGTGKIYSTDTQYF. Full variable domain (outside the CDR3, taken from reference TRBV15 and TRBJ2-3): DAMVIQNPRYQVTQFGKPVTLSCSQTLNHNVMYWYQQKSSQAPKLLFHYYDKDFNNEADTPDNFQSRRPNTSFCFLDIRSPGLGDTAMYLCATSRTPLLGTGKIYSTDTQYFGPGTRLTVL.

This clone was seen more than once but under ten times. This chain connects TRBV18 to TRBJ1-5, with a tentative D call TRBD1 (5 bases). V shed 6 bases and J shed 0 bases, with 9 bases lying between them. CDR1 KGHSH and CDR2 LQKENI come from the germline V gene. This CDR3 comprises 14 residues. CDR3 coding DNA: TGTGCCAGCTCGCCAGGGTCTAGCAATCAGCCCCAGCATTTT. Protein: CASSPGSSNQPQHF.

The J gene is TRBJ1-5, the V gene TRBV11-3; perhaps TRBD1 as D (5 bases). CDR3 size: 16 residues. Trimming pared 0 bases from V and 7 bases from J, leaving 16 bases between. Germline values: CDR1 SGHNT, CDR2 YENEEA. CDR3 coding DNA: TGTGCCAGCAGCTTAGACCAGGGTGGGGTTAGCCAGCCCCAGCATTTT. Its translation is CASSLDQGGVSQPQHF.

This rearrangement joins TRBV10-2 to TRBJ1-2; D ambiguous. Trimming shortened V by 10 bases and J by 4 bases, and 16 bases separated the two germline ends. CDR3 size: 13 residues. Germline V gene data show CDR1 as WSHSY and CDR2 as SAAADI. For the CDR3, the DNA is TGCGCCACCAGCTTCGAGGTCCTCTATGGCTACACCTTC. This sequence encodes CATSFEVLYGYTF.